A single sample gave rise to the 20 T cell receptor beta chains below, sequenced in a study of human T cells and chemical hapten exposure. Time point defined: patch test 1, 2 weeks after DPC sensitization. Treatment indicated: therapeutic diphenylcyclopropenone sensitization with weekly scalp DPC. TCRdb re-called the RACE reads through MiXCR, storing one row per CDR3 protein. The sample has some 120,000 distinct CDR3 sequences, around 10% seen once; the top ten hold 1.2% to 1.5%. Sequenced material: whole blood, taken in connection with sensitization to the hapten diphenylcyclopropenone (DPC). Receptors originate from a woman aged 45-60 years with alopecia areata. Some clones in this sample may be carry-over from other donors' samples.

The genes are TRBV7-9 and TRBJ2-3, with 7 bases identical to TRBD1. The germline CDR1 and CDR2 sequences are SEHNR and FQNEAQ (reference sequence). The CDR3 runs 17 residues. V shed 4 bases, J shed 3 bases, and the junction held 13 bases outside the gene matches. CDR3 DNA sequence: TGTGCCAGCAGCTATCGACAGGGTCTAATCGGGACAGATACGCAGTATTTT. It is translated as CASSYRQGLIGTDTQYF.

The chain uses TRBV28 and TRBJ1-5; TRBD1 is a possible D gene (6 bases). This CDR3 is 14 amino acids long. The V gene's germline CDR1 is MDHEN and CDR2 SYDVKM. Deletions cut 1 base from V and 6 bases from J, with 10 bases between. Here the CDR3 DNA reads TGTGCCAGCAGTTTATATGGGGGCAGTCAGCCCCAGCATTTT. Amino acid sequence: CASSLYGGSQPQHF.

This clonotype showed up just a few times. The V call is TRBV6-2 or TRBV6-3, the J call TRBJ2-7, with no clear D. The CDR3 runs 12 residues. CDR1 MNHEY and CDR2 SVGEGT come from the germline V gene. Trimming shortened V by 5 bases and J by 3 bases, and 8 bases separated the two germline ends. This CDR3 reads CASSPLSYEQYF. CDR3 nucleotides: TGTGCCAGCAGTCCCCTCAGCTACGAGCAGTACTTC.

This clonotype came up a few times. This chain connects TRBV5-5 to TRBJ1-3; D might be TRBD1 (5 bases). Germline V gene lookup returns CDR1 SGHKS and CDR2 YYEKEE (reference sequence). Between the trimmed V and J ends, which lost 4 bases and 0 bases, there was a span of 17 bases. The CDR3 runs 17 residues. As DNA, the CDR3 is TGTGCCAGCAGCCCCCGTATCGGGGGGGTCTCTGGAAACACCATATATTTT. It yields the protein CASSPRIGGVSGNTIYF.

Only a few counts were recorded for this clonotype. This chain connects TRBV14 to TRBJ2-5; D unresolved. CDR1 is SGHDN and CDR2 is FVKESK in the germline V gene. The CDR3 extends over 13 amino acids. With 0 bases removed from V and 3 bases from J, the gap between germline ends came to 5 bases. The CDR3 DNA reads TGTGCCAGCAGCCAAGATTGGGAAGAGACCCAGTACTTC. It is translated as CASSQDWEETQYF.

This clonotype is a singleton in its sample. The genes are TRBV7-9 and TRBJ1-1; D remains ambiguous. Looked up from germline, CDR1 is SEHNR and CDR2 is FQNEAQ (reference sequence). The CDR3 contains 12 residues. V lost 1 base to trimming and J lost 8 bases, with 8 bases between them. The CDR3 DNA follows: TGTGCCAGCAGCTTAGAGGCCCGGGAAGCTTTCTTT. Amino acids: CASSLEAREAFF.

The chain combines TRBV28 with TRBJ2-5; D is uncertain. Per germline, CDR1 MDHEN and CDR2 SYDVKM. V was cut by 7 bases and J by 3 bases, with 12 bases left in between. The CDR3 extends over 13 amino acids. CDR3 residues: CASTTNVKETQYF. The CDR3 coding sequence is TGTGCCAGCACGACCAACGTGAAAGAGACCCAGTACTTC.

This clonotype was counted a few times. This chain connects TRBV9 to TRBJ2-6; D remains unclear. Germline V gives CDR1 SGDLS, CDR2 YYNGEE. V was pared by 3 bases and J by 4 bases, with 8 bases between. The CDR3 is made up of 14 amino acids. In nucleotides, the CDR3 is TGTGCCAGCAGCGGGATCTCGGGGGCCAACGTCCTGACTTTC. It specifies CASSGISGANVLTF.

The sample holds many counts of this clonotype. The rearrangement links TRBV2 to TRBJ2-1; no definite D call. The ends were cut back, 5 bases at V and 5 bases at J, with 1 base in the middle. This CDR3 region has 10 residues. Germline loops: CDR1 SNHLY, CDR2 FYNNEI. The CDR3 reads CASSNNEQFF. The CDR3 DNA follows: TGTGCCAGCAGTAACAATGAGCAGTTCTTC. The full variable domain, its missing parts supplied by reference TRBV2 and TRBJ2-1, is EPEVTQTPSHQVTQMGQEVILRCVPISNHLYFYWYRQILGQKVEFLVSFYNNEISEKSEIFDDQFSVERPDGSNFTLKIRSTKLEDSAMYFCASSNNEQFFGPGTRLTVL.

The table lists this clonotype with a few counts. Sequence at one end of the junction differs from germline and may be a read error. The rearrangement uses TRBV7-9 and TRBJ1-4; D remains ambiguous. CDR3 length equals 12 residues. Looked up from germline, CDR1 is SEHNR and CDR2 is FQNEAQ (reference sequence). CDR3 loop: CASSLELGSLVF. CDR3 DNA sequence: TGTGCCAGCAGCTTAGAATTAGGGTCCCTCGTTTTT. The complete variable domain, with remaining parts taken from reference TRBV7-9 and TRBJ1-4, reads DTGVSQNPRHKITKRGQNVTFRCDPISEHNRLYWYRQTLGQGPEFLTYFQNEAQLEKSRLLSDRFSAERPKGSFSTLEIQRTEQGDSAMYLCASSLELGSLVFGSGTQLSVL.

This clonotype showed up just a few times. V gene TRBV7-2 combines with J gene TRBJ1-1; TRBD1 is a possible D gene (6 bases). V lost 5 bases to trimming and J lost 11 bases, with 18 bases between them. The CDR3 extends over 13 amino acids. The germline V gene has CDR1 SGHTA and CDR2 FQGNSA. The CDR3 DNA is TGTGCCAGCAGCCCCATGGGGGCACAAGGGGCTTTCTTT. It codes for CASSPMGAQGAFF.

This clonotype has just a few counts. The rearrangement uses TRBV12-3 or TRBV12-4 and TRBJ1-1; tentatively, D is TRBD1 (6 bases). V gave up 5 bases and J gave up 6 bases, with 10 bases separating them. CDR3 size: 12 residues. The DNA of the CDR3 is TGTGCCAGCAGTCCAAACAGGGCTGAAGCTTTCTTT. Residues: CASSPNRAEAFF.

This clonotype was counted many times. V and J are TRBV11-3 and TRBJ2-2; a possible D gene is TRBD1 (6 bases). Per germline, CDR1 SGHNT and CDR2 YENEEA. This CDR3 is built from 15 residues. V lost 1 base, J lost 5 bases, and 11 bases lay in between. The CDR3 protein is CASSLAGVVTGELFF. CDR3 DNA sequence: TGTGCCAGCAGCTTAGCAGGGGTCGTAACCGGGGAGCTGTTTTTT.

Many counts were recorded for this clonotype. The chain carries TRBV7-8 and TRBJ2-1; 11 bases map to TRBD2. V trimming: 2 bases; J trimming: 6 bases; junction bases outside the gene matches: 3. Germline V gives CDR1 SGHVS, CDR2 FQNEAQ. The CDR3 loop spans 15 amino acids. The CDR3 DNA sequence: TGTGCCAGCAGCTTACTAGCGGGAGGAGGCAATGAGCAGTTCTTC. Translated, it gives CASSLLAGGGNEQFF.

As to this clonotype: This clone may be a read error of a much larger clone one base away. The J gene is TRBJ2-1, the V gene TRBV18; no clear D gene. The CDR3 totals 16 residues. Trimming pared 3 bases from V and 9 bases from J, leaving 21 bases between. The V gene's germline CDR1 is KGHSH and CDR2 LQKENI. Here the CDR3 reads CASSPPMGPSTSEQFF. In DNA form, the CDR3 reads TGTGCCAGCTCACCGCCTATGGGCCCTTCCACCAGTGAGCAGTTCTTC.

This clonotype was observed a few times. V is TRBV6-6 and J is TRBJ2-1, with TRBD2 matching over 13 bases. The V segment lost 6 bases and the J segment 10 bases; nucleotides outside the gene matches: 12. CDR1 MNHNY and CDR2 SVGAGI come from the germline V gene (reference sequence). The CDR3 sequence is 16 residues long. CDR3 sequence: CASSPQGLAGVGEQFF. CDR3 nucleotides: TGTGCCAGCAGCCCCCAAGGACTAGCGGGGGTAGGGGAGCAGTTCTTC.

This clonotype occurred a few times. The genes are TRBV7-9 and TRBJ2-3; D is undetermined. V shed 3 bases and J shed 0 bases, with 7 bases lying between them. Germline lookup yields CDR1 SEHNR and CDR2 FQNEAQ (reference sequence). This CDR3 has 14 residues. The CDR3 DNA sequence: TGTGCCAGCAGCTTCCCTACCAGCACAGATACGCAGTATTTT. Translating gives CASSFPTSTDTQYF.

V gene TRBV5-1 combines with J gene TRBJ2-3; 12 nucleotides line up with TRBD2. The CDR3 sequence is 17 residues long. CDR1 and CDR2 from the germline V gene are SGHRS and YFSETQ. J lost 4 bases, V lost 0 bases, and 6 bases had no gene match. The CDR3 DNA reads as TGCGCCAGCAGCTTGGGCGAGACTAGCGGGGGTGCAGATACGCAGTATTTT. Translation gives CASSLGETSGGADTQYF.

This clonotype was observed many times. The chain couples TRBV29-1 to TRBJ2-2; 9 nucleotides line up with TRBD2. Germline V gene sequence: CDR1 SQVTM, CDR2 ANQGSEA. V shed 4 bases and J 4 bases; nucleotides not matched to a gene: 4. This CDR3 spans 14 amino acids. The CDR3, as DNA: TGCAGCGTTGGAAAGCGGGAGGTCACCGGGGAGCTGTTTTTT. Its protein is CSVGKREVTGELFF.

This clonotype has more than one count but fewer than ten. The chain has TRBV28 and TRBJ2-5, with 7 bases aligning to TRBD1. CDR3 size: 15 residues. Germline V CDR1 and CDR2: MDHEN, SYDVKM. V lost 7 bases, J lost 5 bases, and 13 bases stayed unmatched. This chain's CDR3 is CASTLTTGRVETQYF. CDR3 DNA sequence: TGTGCCAGCACTCTAACGACAGGGCGGGTGGAGACCCAGTACTTC.